These 30 T cell receptor beta chains were all obtained from the same sample, sequenced in a study of control samples from healthy donors and cancer patients (dated by TCRdb to the early 2020s). Library preparation used the immunoSEQ multiplex PCR assay. TCRdb stores this immuneACCESS table with in-frame sequences only. Part of the clones is absent; in the studies checked, under half of the shortfall reflects unresolved V genes, and no reason is known for the rest. The sample yields about 83,000 clones; 91% were counted once. The ten largest clones capture approximately 16% of the sample. The specimen was blood. Source of these receptors: a man aged 50 to 60 in good health.

The V call is TRBV18, the J call TRBJ1-2; 9 bases align to TRBD1. After removal of 2 bases from V and 5 bases from J, the junction contained 0 bases not matched to a gene. The CDR3 runs 13 residues. In germline, CDR1 is KGHSH, CDR2 LQKENI. CDR3 amino acids: CASSPGTGYGYTF. CDR3 coding DNA: TGTGCCAGCTCACCAGGGACAGGGTATGGCTACACCTTC.

This chain joins TRBV11-2 and TRBJ2-7; 10 nucleotides line up with TRBD1. V was clipped by 1 base and J by 0 bases; unmatched bases: 6. Per germline, CDR1 SGHAT and CDR2 FQNNGV. CDR3 length: 17 residues. The CDR3 DNA is TGTGCCAGCAGCTTAGGGGGACAGGGGAGAAGCTCCTACGAGCAGTACTTC. The encoded protein is CASSLGGQGRSSYEQYF.

This chain joins TRBV5-6 and TRBJ2-5; a weak D match, TRBD2 (5 bases). Per the germline V gene, CDR1 is SGHDT and CDR2 is YYEEEE. This CDR3 comprises 14 residues. The ends were cut back, 4 bases at V and 0 bases at J, with 10 bases in the middle. In DNA, the CDR3 is TGTGCCAGCAGCGCTCCCGGGGACCAAGAGACCCAGTACTTC. It encodes CASSAPGDQETQYF.

The CDR3 DNA is TGTGCCAGCAGCGTCGCAGGCCTGAGCACAGATACGCAGTATTTT. This codes for CASSVAGLSTDTQYF. The chain has TRBV9 and TRBJ2-3, with unresolved D. The CDR3 totals 15 residues. Germline CDR1 and CDR2: SGDLS and YYNGEE. Trimming removed 2 bases from V and 0 bases from J, with 10 bases in between. Filled out from reference TRBV9 and TRBJ2-3, the complete variable domain reads DSGVTQTPKHLITATGQRVTLRCSPRSGDLSVYWYQQSLDQGLQFLIQYYNGEERAKGNILERFSAQQFPDLHSELNLSSLELGDSALYFCASSVAGLSTDTQYFGPGTRLTVL.

This clone was seen just once. This rearrangement joins TRBV7-9 to TRBJ1-3; D might be TRBD1 (5 bases). V gave up 3 bases and J gave up 16 bases, with 16 bases separating them. The CDR3 runs 12 residues. Germline V gene data show CDR1 as SEHNR and CDR2 as FQNEAQ (reference sequence). The CDR3 nucleotides are TGTGCCAGCAGCTTGGGACGGACGGAACCCTATTTT. It encodes CASSLGRTEPYF. Variable domain in full (rest from reference TRBV7-9 and TRBJ1-3): DTGVSQNPRHKITKRGQNVTFRCDPISEHNRLYWYRQTLGQGPEFLTYFQNEAQLEKSRLLSDRFSAERPKGSFSTLEIQRTEQGDSAMYLCASSLGRTEPYFGEGSWLTVV.

The chain has TRBV18 and TRBJ1-1; D is uncertain. Germline V gene data show CDR1 as KGHSH and CDR2 as LQKENI. Trimming took 0 bases from V and 9 from J, leaving 14 bases between them. The length of the CDR3 is 14 residues. The CDR3 DNA reads TGTGCCAGCTCACCACCGCTTTCGGGCCGTCAAGCTTTCTTT. Its protein is CASSPPLSGRQAFF.

The chain couples TRBV3-1 (or the pseudogene TRBV3-2) to TRBJ2-3; D uncertain. Between the trimmed V and J ends, which lost 3 bases and 3 bases, there was a span of 10 bases. The length of the CDR3 is 14 residues. The germline CDR1 and CDR2 sequences are LGHDT and YNNKEL (reference sequence). The DNA for the CDR3 is TGTGCCAGCAGCCAGGACCGCTGGACAGATACGCAGTATTTT. It translates to CASSQDRWTDTQYF.

The chain uses TRBV11-1 and TRBJ2-3, with TRBD2 identical over 14 bases. V lost 4 bases and J lost 4; bases outside the gene matches: 1. CDR3 size: 15 residues. Germline assignment: CDR1 SGHAT and CDR2 FQDESV (reference sequence). CDR3 nucleotides: TGTGCCAGCAGCTCGGGACTAGCGGGGGCAGATACGCAGTATTTT. Protein product: CASSSGLAGADTQYF.

V and J are TRBV7-8 and TRBJ2-7; D call uncertain. Germline CDR1 is SGHVS and CDR2 is FQNEAQ. V was clipped by 2 bases and J by 2 bases, with 10 bases between them. This CDR3 region has 14 residues. The DNA of the CDR3 is TGTGCCAGCAGCTTACTCCCGACAACCTACGAGCAGTACTTC. It is translated as CASSLLPTTYEQYF.

The chain carries TRBV6-5 and TRBJ1-5; TRBD1 might be the D (6 bases). Germline CDR1 and CDR2: MNHEY and SVGAGI. V lost 7 bases and J lost 0, with 10 bases in between. The CDR3 loop spans 14 amino acids. The CDR3: CASMRTDSNQPQHF. The CDR3 nucleotides are TGTGCCAGCATGAGGACAGATAGCAATCAGCCCCAGCATTTT.

V usage is TRBV6-4 and J usage is TRBJ2-5, with D maybe TRBD1 (6 bases). V was shortened by 3 bases and J by 4 bases, with 9 bases between the two germline ends. The CDR3 is 13 amino acids. The germline V gene has CDR1 MRHNA and CDR2 SNTAGT. Here the CDR3 reads CASSEGRGETQYF. The DNA for the CDR3 is TGTGCCAGCAGTGAGGGCAGGGGAGAGACCCAGTACTTC.

The chain has TRBV30 and TRBJ1-2, with a possible D match to TRBD1 (6 bases). From germline, CDR1 is GTSNPN and CDR2 SVGIG (reference sequence). There are 15 residues in the CDR3. V was cut by 2 bases and J by 7 bases, with 20 bases left in between. DNA of the CDR3: TGTGCCTGGAGTTCCCTCCAGGGGAGTCGTCGTGGCTACACCTTC. Amino acids: CAWSSLQGSRRGYTF.

DNA of the CDR3: TGTGCCAGCTCATCGGGACAGGGGGCCTACAATGAGCAGTTCTTC. This codes for CASSSGQGAYNEQFF. The chain recombines TRBV18 with TRBJ2-1; 11 bases are a match to TRBD1. Germline assignment: CDR1 KGHSH and CDR2 LQKENI. The CDR3 contains 15 residues. The V segment lost 5 bases and the J segment 2 bases; nucleotides outside the gene matches: 2.

The CDR3 spells CAWSGAGVRETQYF. Written as DNA, the CDR3 is TGTGCCTGGAGTGGGGCAGGGGTGAGAGAGACCCAGTACTTC. V is TRBV30 and J is TRBJ2-5, with D perhaps TRBD1 (6 bases). This CDR3 is 14 amino acids long. Trimming removed 1 base at V and 4 bases at J, with 13 bases between. Germline values: CDR1 GTSNPN, CDR2 SVGIG (reference sequence).

A single count supports this clone. The chain links TRBV11-1 to TRBJ2-5, with no clear D. Per the germline V gene, CDR1 is SGHAT and CDR2 is FQDESV (reference sequence). The ends were cut back, 0 bases at V and 0 bases at J, with 14 bases in the middle. The CDR3 has 17 amino acids. The CDR3 region has the DNA TGTGCCAGCAGCTTAGCGGACGAAGAAGTGTACCAAGAGACCCAGTACTTC. Translation: CASSLADEEVYQETQYF.

In this sample, this clone turned up once. V gene TRBV21-1 combines with J gene TRBJ2-7; the DNA was not compared with TRBD2, the D call given in the table. TRBV21-1 corresponds to a pseudogene. The CDR3 extends over 14 amino acids. The CDR3 nucleotides read TGTGCCAGCAGCAAATGGGGGGAAACCTACGAGCAGTACTTC. Translating it yields CASSKWGETYEQYF.

This chain joins TRBV2 and TRBJ2-2; D is unresolved. The CDR3 contains 12 residues. V gave up 6 bases and J gave up 6 bases, with 8 bases separating them. Looked up from germline, CDR1 is SNHLY and CDR2 is FYNNEI. DNA of the CDR3: TGTGCCAGCAGGGATCTGCCCGGGGAGCTGTTTTTT. Protein product: CASRDLPGELFF.

This rearrangement joins TRBV18 to TRBJ1-1; unclear D gene. The CDR3 is 13 amino acids. Germline V lookup: CDR1 KGHSH, CDR2 LQKENI. Trimming took 5 bases from V and 0 from J, leaving 7 bases between them. The CDR3 bases are TGTGCCAGCTCAGAAAATCTGAACACTGAAGCTTTCTTT. Translated: CASSENLNTEAFF.

The V and J genes are TRBV15 and TRBJ1-4, with TRBD1 matching over 9 bases. The CDR3 loop spans 15 amino acids. The J segment lost 6 bases and the V segment lost 0 bases, leaving 2 bases of the junction unmatched. Germline values: CDR1 LNHNV, CDR2 YYDKDF (reference sequence). This CDR3 is CATSRDGTGHEKLFF. CDR3 coding DNA: TGTGCCACCAGCAGAGATGGGACAGGGCATGAAAAACTGTTTTTT.

The V and J genes are TRBV11-2 and TRBJ1-2; no clear D. The CDR3 extends over 14 amino acids. Trimming took off 1 base at V and 2 bases at J, with 8 bases between the two ends. Germline CDR1 SGHAT, CDR2 FQNNGV. The CDR3 nucleotides read TGTGCCAGCAGCTTAGGTAACGGGAACTATGGCTACACCTTC. As protein: CASSLGNGNYGYTF.

As DNA, the CDR3 is TGTGCCAGCAGTGAAAGGACAGGATCCTACGAGCAGTACTTC. Protein sequence: CASSERTGSYEQYF. The chain uses TRBV6-1 and TRBJ2-7; 7 bases fit TRBD1. Per germline, CDR1 MNHNS and CDR2 SASEGT. J gave up 1 base and V 2 bases, and 2 bases lay outside the gene matches. The CDR3 loop spans 14 amino acids.

The chain joins TRBV10-3 to TRBJ2-3; unclear D gene. The germline V gene encodes CDR1 ENHRY and CDR2 SYGVKD. This CDR3 is 17 amino acids long. Deletions cut 0 bases from V and 2 bases from J, with 15 bases between. CDR3 amino acids: CAISESMLMAITDTQYF. For the CDR3, the DNA is TGTGCCATCAGTGAGTCGATGCTGATGGCGATCACAGATACGCAGTATTTT.

In this sample, this clone turned up once. The chain has TRBV2 and TRBJ2-2; tentative D call: TRBD2 (7 bases). This CDR3 has 14 residues. V gave up 7 bases and J gave up 8 bases, with 17 bases separating them. Germline CDR1 and CDR2: SNHLY and FYNNEI. CDR3 nucleotides: TGTGCCAGCAAAGGCCGGGGGGCAGTGGGGGAGCTGTTTTTT. The encoded protein is CASKGRGAVGELFF.

This rearrangement joins TRBV6-5 to TRBJ1-2; 9 bases are shared with TRBD1. Germline assignment: CDR1 MNHEY and CDR2 SVGAGI. Trimming at V came to 6 bases and at J to 8 bases, leaving 10 bases not matched to a gene. This CDR3 is 14 amino acids long. CDR3 protein: CASSQTGGGGGYTF. The DNA for the CDR3 is TGTGCCAGCAGCCAGACAGGGGGAGGAGGCGGCTACACCTTC.

CDR3: CATSLQGRQNIQYF. The CDR3 DNA sequence: TGTGCCACCAGCCTGCAAGGCAGACAAAACATTCAGTACTTC. This rearrangement joins TRBV19 to TRBJ2-4; no clear D. CDR3 length equals 14 residues. V lost 10 bases and J lost 5, with 18 bases in between. CDR1 is LNHDA and CDR2 is SQIVND in the germline V gene (reference sequence).

The rearrangement uses TRBV9 and TRBJ1-5; D gene uncertain. The V gene's germline CDR1 is SGDLS and CDR2 YYNGEE. This CDR3 is built from 13 residues. The ends were cut back, 4 bases at V and 8 bases at J, with 13 bases in the middle. CDR3 nucleotide sequence: TGTGCCAGCAGCCATGGTGGGGAAGAGCCCCAGCATTTT. This codes for CASSHGGEEPQHF.

This clone was observed a single time. The V gene is TRBV27, the J gene TRBJ1-1; D gene uncertain. The V end was cut by 6 bases, the J end by 4 bases, with 9 bases between. CDR3 length equals 12 residues. Germline-derived CDR1 and CDR2 are MNHEY and SMNVEV (reference sequence). The CDR3 reads CASSRGGTEAFF. DNA of the CDR3: TGTGCCAGCAGCCGGGGAGGCACTGAAGCTTTCTTT.

The CDR3 DNA reads TGTGCCTGGAGTGTACGAGGAGGAAACACCATATATTTT. Its translation is CAWSVRGGNTIYF. The J gene is TRBJ1-3, the V gene TRBV30; D gene ambiguous. V was clipped by 0 bases and J by 4 bases, with 7 bases between them. The V gene's germline CDR1 is GTSNPN and CDR2 SVGIG (reference sequence). The CDR3 extends over 13 amino acids.

This chain connects TRBV27 to TRBJ1-2; D perhaps matches TRBD1 (6 bases). The V end lost 8 bases, the J end lost 2 bases, and 15 bases lay between the germline ends. In germline, CDR1 is MNHEY, CDR2 SMNVEV (reference sequence). The CDR3 extends over 14 amino acids. The CDR3 loop is CASGLLQGNYGYTF. The CDR3 DNA reads TGTGCCAGCGGACTTTTACAGGGAAACTATGGCTACACCTTC.

V is TRBV24-1 and J is TRBJ2-2, with TRBD1 matching 9 bases. Germline V lookup: CDR1 KGHDR, CDR2 SFDVKD. With V trimmed by 5 bases and J by 2 bases, 5 bases remained unmatched. This CDR3 spans 16 amino acids. This CDR3 reads CATSVTGQGNTGELFF. For the CDR3, the DNA is TGTGCCACCAGTGTCACGGGACAGGGAAACACCGGGGAGCTGTTTTTT.